The 30 T cell receptor beta chains given below trace back to one sample, sequenced in a study of blood T cell repertoires in COVID-19. Assay: immunoSEQ multiplex PCR; the TCRdb copy retains only in-frame clones and omits some. The sample consists of fewer than 450,000 clones, roughly 86% of them appearing once. Input material: PBMCs or T cells enriched from blood (not recorded which). The origin of the receptors is a woman aged 40-49 years with acute COVID-19.

The CDR3 region has the DNA TGTGCCAGCAGCTTAGGGTCAGGCGTGGATGCTTTCTTT. As protein: CASSLGSGVDAFF. This sequence joins TRBV7-9 and TRBJ1-1, with unresolved D. Germline assignment: CDR1 SEHNR and CDR2 FQNEAQ (reference sequence). CDR3 length equals 13 residues. Between the trimmed V and J ends, which lost 1 base and 11 bases, there was a span of 14 bases. Based on the CDR3 plus reference TRBV7-9 and TRBJ1-1, the full variable domain is DTGVSQNPRHKITKRGQNVTFRCDPISEHNRLYWYRQTLGQGPEFLTYFQNEAQLEKSRLLSDRFSAERPKGSFSTLEIQRTEQGDSAMYLCASSLGSGVDAFFGQGTRLTVV.

This rearrangement joins TRBV2 to TRBJ1-2; weak D call: TRBD1 (5 bases). The V gene's germline CDR1 is SNHLY and CDR2 FYNNEI. The CDR3 loop spans 13 amino acids. V was clipped by 4 bases and J by 7 bases, with 13 bases between them. The CDR3 DNA sequence: TGTGCCAGCAGTGTTCTGGGGGGTGGTGGCTACACCTTC. Amino acid sequence: CASSVLGGGGYTF.

The V call is TRBV7-9, the J call TRBJ2-1, with 7 bases matching TRBD2. V lost 2 bases and J lost 0; bases outside the gene matches: 4. Per germline, CDR1 SEHNR and CDR2 FQNEAQ (reference sequence). The CDR3 contains 16 residues. The CDR3 DNA reads TGTGCCAGCAGCTTATTGGGGGGGACCTCCTACAATGAGCAGTTCTTC. Translated, it gives CASSLLGGTSYNEQFF.

The genes are TRBV25-1 and TRBJ2-7; 9 positions agree with TRBD1. V gave up 3 bases and J gave up 5 bases; unmatched junction bases: 8. The CDR3 is 15 amino acids. CDR1 is MGHDK and CDR2 is SYGVNS in the germline V gene. In DNA, the CDR3 is TGTGCCAGCAGTGAGTCGGGACAGGGAAGGGACGAGCAGTACTTC. Amino acid sequence: CASSESGQGRDEQYF.

The V and J genes are TRBV7-9 and TRBJ2-7; 7 bases agree with TRBD1. CDR3 length equals 14 residues. V shed 4 bases and J 3 bases; nucleotides not matched to a gene: 6. Looked up from germline, CDR1 is SEHNR and CDR2 is FQNEAQ (reference sequence). This CDR3 reads CASSSRTGHYEQYF. The CDR3 region has the DNA TGTGCCAGCAGCTCACGGACAGGCCACTACGAGCAGTACTTC.

The rearrangement joins TRBV2 to TRBJ2-7; tentatively, D is TRBD1 (5 bases). The CDR3 is 14 amino acids. Trimming removed 5 bases from V and 2 bases from J, with 13 bases in between. Per the germline V gene, CDR1 is SNHLY and CDR2 is FYNNEI. The CDR3 spells CASSPRQFTYEQYF. CDR3 bases: TGTGCCAGCAGTCCTCGACAGTTCACCTACGAGCAGTACTTC.

The chain combines TRBV27 with TRBJ2-2; TRBD2 agrees at 11 bases. Germline V lookup: CDR1 MNHEY, CDR2 SMNVEV (reference sequence). The trim removed 6 bases at V and 1 base at J, leaving 7 bases unmatched. The CDR3 extends over 17 amino acids. The CDR3, as DNA: TGTGCCAGCAGCCTTCGGACTAGCGGGCGGAACACCGGGGAGCTGTTTTTT. Amino acids: CASSLRTSGRNTGELFF.

The rearrangement joins TRBV7-5 to TRBJ2-7; TRBD2 is taken as the D call from the table, unchecked against the DNA. TRBV7-5 is reported as a pseudogene. The CDR3 length is 14 residues. The chain's CDR3 is CARSPLRRLYEQYF. The CDR3, as DNA: TGTGCCAGAAGCCCACTTCGGAGACTCTACGAGCAGTACTTC.

In its sample, this clone was seen once. V and J are TRBV29-1 and TRBJ2-1, with a tentative D call TRBD1 (7 bases). The germline CDR1 and CDR2 sequences are SQVTM and ANQGSEA. This CDR3 is 12 amino acids long. V was trimmed by 4 bases and J by 7 bases, leaving 11 bases between them. The CDR3 nucleotides are TGCAGCGTTGGATCAGGGGGGAATGAGCAGTTCTTC. This sequence encodes CSVGSGGNEQFF.

The V and J genes are TRBV2 and TRBJ2-1, with no clear D. Germline V gene data show CDR1 as SNHLY and CDR2 as FYNNEI. The V end lost 3 bases, the J end lost 6 bases, and 12 bases lay between the germline ends. The CDR3 is made up of 14 amino acids. CDR3 region: CASSDVSSSNEQFF. The CDR3 nucleotides read TGTGCCAGCAGTGATGTTAGTAGCTCCAATGAGCAGTTCTTC.

The CDR3: CASSALAGGTNTGELFF. In DNA form, the CDR3 reads TGTGCCAGCAGCGCCCTAGCGGGGGGAACGAACACCGGGGAGCTGTTTTTT. The rearrangement links TRBV7-9 to TRBJ2-2, with 11 bases identical to TRBD2. The J segment lost 0 bases and the V segment lost 5 bases, leaving 5 bases of the junction unmatched. CDR3 length equals 17 residues. Germline values: CDR1 SEHNR, CDR2 FQNEAQ (reference sequence).

CDR3: CASSLGGQGWGEAFF. The CDR3 DNA sequence: TGTGCCAGCAGCTTAGGCGGACAGGGCTGGGGTGAAGCTTTCTTT. The chain combines TRBV13 with TRBJ1-1, with 8 bases lining up with TRBD1. This CDR3 region has 15 residues. The germline CDR1 and CDR2 sequences are PRHDT and FYEKMQ (reference sequence). The V and J ends lost 0 bases and 7 bases, in that order; junction bases with no gene match: 7. Complete variable domain (other parts from reference TRBV13 and TRBJ1-1): AAGVIQSPRHLIKEKRETATLKCYPIPRHDTVYWYQQGPGQDPQFLISFYEKMQSDKGSIPDRFSAQQFSDYHSELNMSSLELGDSALYFCASSLGGQGWGEAFFGQGTRLTVV.

The chain is built from TRBV10-1 and TRBJ2-7; perhaps TRBD1 as D (5 bases). CDR1 and CDR2 (germline): WNHNN, SYGVQD (reference sequence). V dropped 10 bases and J dropped 0 bases, with 16 bases sitting between them. This CDR3 spans 14 amino acids. The CDR3 nucleotides read TGCGCCAACTACAACAGGACCCTCTCCTACGAGCAGTACTTC. It specifies CANYNRTLSYEQYF.

The chain combines TRBV7-2 with TRBJ1-3, with a tentative D call TRBD1 (6 bases). Germline CDR1 and CDR2: SGHTA and FQGNSA. The CDR3 is 16 amino acids. The V and J ends lost 1 base and 0 bases respectively, with 10 bases between them. CDR3 amino acids: CASSLDRTASGNTIYF. Written as DNA, the CDR3 is TGTGCCAGCAGCTTAGATAGGACAGCCTCTGGAAACACCATATATTTT.

The chain couples TRBV5-8 to TRBJ1-2; D is ambiguous. Per germline, CDR1 SGHTS and CDR2 YDEGEE. The ends were cut back, 0 bases at V and 6 bases at J, with 9 bases in the middle. This CDR3 is built from 13 residues. CDR3 coding DNA: TGTGCCAGCAGCTTGGAGAGGGTTGATGGCTACACCTTC. Residues: CASSLERVDGYTF. Variable domain in full (rest from reference TRBV5-8 and TRBJ1-2): EAGVTQSPTHLIKTRGQQATLRCSPISGHTSVYWYQQALGLGLQFLLWYDEGEERNRGNFPPRFSGRQFPNYSSELNVNALELEDSALYLCASSLERVDGYTFGSGTRLTVV.

J is TRBJ1-1 and V is TRBV20-1; 7 nucleotides match TRBD1. The trim removed 3 bases at V and 11 bases at J, leaving 6 bases unmatched. The germline V gene encodes CDR1 DFQATT and CDR2 SNEGSKA (reference sequence). This CDR3 has 11 amino acids. DNA for the CDR3: TGCAGTGCTAGGAATGACAGGGCGGCTTTCTTT. Its protein is CSARNDRAAFF.

The chain carries TRBV4-1 and TRBJ1-3, with D possibly being TRBD1 (5 bases). V was shortened by 4 bases and J by 0 bases, with 13 bases between the two germline ends. This CDR3 region has 16 residues. The germline CDR1 and CDR2 sequences are MGHRA and YSYEKL. The CDR3 protein is CASSPAAGRSGNTIYF. CDR3 in DNA: TGCGCCAGCAGCCCCGCTGCAGGGCGCTCTGGAAACACCATATATTTT.

The chain joins TRBV2 to TRBJ1-2, with 7 bases lining up with TRBD1. The germline V gene encodes CDR1 SNHLY and CDR2 FYNNEI. This CDR3 is 13 amino acids long. The ends lost 3 bases at V and 6 bases at J; junction bases unmatched: 4. DNA for the CDR3: TGTGCCAGCAGTGAGACAGGGAACAATGGCTACACCTTC. It codes for CASSETGNNGYTF.

The chain recombines TRBV18 with TRBJ1-1, with D perhaps TRBD1 (5 bases). The germline gives CDR1 KGHSH, CDR2 LQKENI. The V end was cut by 5 bases, the J end by 5 bases, with 12 bases between. The CDR3 length is 13 residues. CDR3 loop: CASSVEGKTEAFF. The CDR3 bases are TGTGCCAGCTCAGTGGAGGGGAAAACTGAAGCTTTCTTT.

The chain carries TRBV18 and TRBJ2-1; no firm D call. The germline CDR1 and CDR2 sequences are KGHSH and LQKENI. The CDR3 sequence is 13 residues long. Trimming pared 1 base from V and 6 bases from J, leaving 7 bases between. CDR3 DNA sequence: TGTGCCAGCTCACCACGTCCCGGCAATGAGCAGTTCTTC. As protein: CASSPRPGNEQFF.

This chain joins TRBV19 and TRBJ1-5, with D hard to call. The V gene's germline CDR1 is LNHDA and CDR2 SQIVND (reference sequence). V was shortened by 3 bases and J by 7 bases, with 16 bases between the two germline ends. The CDR3 totals 15 residues. The CDR3 region has the DNA TGTGCCAGTAGTATTCTCCAGGATTTAGGCCAGCCCCAGCATTTT. Its protein is CASSILQDLGQPQHF.

This chain's CDR3 is CASSIQGNQPQHF. CDR3 bases: TGTGCCAGCAGCATTCAGGGTAATCAGCCCCAGCATTTT. The gene calls are TRBV5-4 and TRBJ1-5; TRBD1 might be the D (5 bases). This CDR3 comprises 13 residues. V shed 4 bases and J shed 4 bases, with 9 bases lying between them. Germline values: CDR1 SGHNT, CDR2 YYREEE (reference sequence).

The chain has TRBV27 and TRBJ1-1, with D unresolved. Germline V CDR1 and CDR2: MNHEY, SMNVEV (reference sequence). The CDR3 sequence is 15 residues long. Deletions cut 5 bases from V and 8 bases from J, with 21 bases between. CDR3 sequence (DNA): TGTGCCAGCAGTCCGGGAGACCGTACTGCGATGGAAGCTTTCTTT. It specifies CASSPGDRTAMEAFF.

Concerning this clone itself: The same CDR3 can be traced to other DNA sequences in this sample. The chain employs TRBV27 and TRBJ1-1; D not certain. Germline lookup yields CDR1 MNHEY and CDR2 SMNVEV (reference sequence). CDR3 length equals 11 residues. Trimming stripped 3 bases from V and 5 bases from J, with 4 bases between. The CDR3 region is CASSFGTEAFF. In nucleotides, the CDR3 is TGTGCCAGCAGTTTCGGGACTGAAGCTTTCTTT.

The chain couples TRBV6-1 to TRBJ2-3; 8 bases are shared with TRBD2. This CDR3 has 15 residues. Germline V gene data show CDR1 as MNHNS and CDR2 as SASEGT. V lost 2 bases, J lost 4 bases, and 5 bases stayed unmatched. CDR3 coding DNA: TGTGCCAGCAGTGAAACGGGGGGGCCCCCAGATACGCAGTATTTT. Its protein is CASSETGGPPDTQYF.

This sequence joins TRBV13 and TRBJ1-1, with 8 bases that match TRBD1. CDR3 length equals 13 residues. V was clipped by 0 bases and J by 12 bases; unmatched bases: 6. The germline gives CDR1 PRHDT, CDR2 FYEKMQ (reference sequence). In DNA, the CDR3 is TGTGCCAGCAGCTTAGGCGTCGACAGGGGAACTTTCTTT. It codes for CASSLGVDRGTFF.

The gene calls are TRBV5-1 and TRBJ2-3; a possible D gene is TRBD1 (5 bases). CDR1 and CDR2 (germline): SGHRS, YFSETQ. V was trimmed by 5 bases and J by 0 bases, leaving 13 bases between them. The CDR3 consists of 15 residues. The CDR3 DNA is TGCGCCAGCAGTCCTATCCAGGGAAGCACAGATACGCAGTATTTT. This codes for CASSPIQGSTDTQYF.

The chain recombines TRBV3-1 (or the pseudogene TRBV3-2) with TRBJ1-4; possible D gene TRBD1, 6 bases. Germline assignment: CDR1 LGHDT and CDR2 YNNKEL (reference sequence). CDR3 length equals 14 residues. Trimming took 6 bases from V and 6 from J, leaving 14 bases between them. The CDR3 nucleotides read TGTGCCAGCAGGGTTGACAGGTGGGATGAAAAACTGTTTTTT. This codes for CASRVDRWDEKLFF.

The chain carries TRBV9 and TRBJ1-4; TRBD1 is a possible D gene (6 bases). Germline CDR1 SGDLS, CDR2 YYNGEE. This CDR3 comprises 15 residues. The ends were cut back, 0 bases at V and 8 bases at J, with 14 bases in the middle. The CDR3 sequence is CASSVGGGVLEKLFF. The CDR3 DNA reads as TGTGCCAGCAGCGTAGGAGGGGGAGTGTTGGAAAAACTGTTTTTT. The variable domain in full, with the rest retrieved from reference TRBV9 and TRBJ1-4, is DSGVTQTPKHLITATGQRVTLRCSPRSGDLSVYWYQQSLDQGLQFLIQYYNGEERAKGNILERFSAQQFPDLHSELNLSSLELGDSALYFCASSVGGGVLEKLFFGSGTQLSVL.

The chain couples TRBV5-6 to TRBJ1-5; D not certain. The germline V and J ends were trimmed by 2 bases and 7 bases, with 10 bases remaining between them. The CDR3 runs 13 residues. Germline V CDR1 and CDR2: SGHDT, YYEEEE. The CDR3 is CASSFDFGQPQHF. In DNA form, the CDR3 reads TGTGCCAGCAGCTTCGACTTTGGACAGCCCCAGCATTTT.